This T cell receptor beta chain appears in the sequencing data of a study of blood T cell repertoires in COVID-19. About the study: Samples came from the United States, Italy and Spain, spanning acute and convalescent COVID-19. In each case, the material was cDNA or gDNA derived from T cells, B-cell-depleted T cells, or PBMCs.

V was trimmed by 3 bases and J by 9 bases, leaving 9 bases between them. Germline V gene lookup returns CDR1 DFQATT and CDR2 SNEGSKA (reference sequence). The CDR3 has 12 residues. Categorization into cohorts depended on clinical history that participants reported. Two negative PCRs, clearance, or symptom resolution were required of recovered Cohort 3 donors. The assay was immunoSEQ multiplex PCR, and TCRdb's table has in-frame clones only and misses some. The profile shows approximately 250,000 clones, around 89% of them singletons. Input material: PBMCs or T cells enriched from blood (not recorded which). This receptor was obtained from a young woman who had recovered from COVID-19. The chain uses TRBV20-1 and TRBJ1-6; the D gene is possibly TRBD1 (5 bases). The CDR3: CSASDQGSPLHF. The CDR3 DNA reads as TGCAGTGCTAGTGACCAGGGTTCACCCCTCCACTTT.